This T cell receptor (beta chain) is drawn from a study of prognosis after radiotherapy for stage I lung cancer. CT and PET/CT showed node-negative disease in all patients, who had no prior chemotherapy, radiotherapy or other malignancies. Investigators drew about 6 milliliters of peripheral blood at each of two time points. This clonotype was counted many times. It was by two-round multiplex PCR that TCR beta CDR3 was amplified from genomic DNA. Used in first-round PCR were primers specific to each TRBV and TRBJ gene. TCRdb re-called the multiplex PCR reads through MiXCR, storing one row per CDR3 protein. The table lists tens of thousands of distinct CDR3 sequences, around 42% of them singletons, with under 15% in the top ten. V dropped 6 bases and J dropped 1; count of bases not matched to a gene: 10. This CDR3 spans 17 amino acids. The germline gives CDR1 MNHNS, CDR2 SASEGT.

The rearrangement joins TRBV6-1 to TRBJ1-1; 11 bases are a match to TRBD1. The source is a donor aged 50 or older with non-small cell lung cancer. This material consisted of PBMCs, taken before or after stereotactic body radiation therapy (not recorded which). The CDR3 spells CASSQDRGPWENTEAFF. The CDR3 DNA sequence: TGTGCCAGCAGCCAGGACAGGGGGCCATGGGAGAACACTGAAGCTTTCTTT.